One TCR beta chain is described in this entry. Its matching antigen is unknown. The record originates from a study of molecular identifiers for immune sequencing clone quantification. Study outcomes and limitations: Effector cells had over 97% of their molecules in clones above 20 RNA copies, while naive cells had under 1%.

V gave up 0 bases and J gave up 5 bases, with 26 bases separating them. The CDR3 is made up of 20 amino acids. Germline CDR1 and CDR2: PRHDT and FYEKMQ (reference sequence). As previously described, bulk TCR libraries were made using listed TCR primers. TCRdb re-called the PCR reads with MiXCR, one entry per CDR3 protein. The table records roughly 93,000 distinct CDR3 sequences, roughly 19% of them present only once. The sorting of naive CD8 T cells used the CD8+CD4-CCR7+CD45RA+ phenotype. The sequence was collected from a human donor in good health. Some libraries in this study had Jurkat cell RNA spiked in. Sequencing was carried out using naive CD8+ T cells from blood, with Jurkat cell RNA spiked in. Subset: FACS-sorted CD8+CD4-CCR7+CD45RA+ naive T cells. V gene TRBV13 combines with J gene TRBJ1-5, with unresolved D. The CDR3 sequence: CASSLGGLPDARALDQPQHF. In nucleotides, the CDR3 is TGTGCCAGCAGCTTAGGAGGCCTACCCGACGCTAGGGCTCTCGATCAGCCCCAGCATTTT.